The next 17 T cell receptor beta chains were all read from a single sample in a study of identical twins. TCRdb recomputed calls from the 5' RACE reads with MiXCR, one row per CDR3 protein. The sample holds 210,000 or so distinct CDR3 sequences, 15% to 20% seen once. The same sample was also studied in work on T cells expressing NK-cell markers.

The sequenced material came from CD8+ T cells sorted from blood. The origin of the receptors is a woman between 18 and 30 years old in good health.

This chain's CDR3 is CASSQVEVGGNTIYF. CDR3 in DNA: TGCGCCAGCAGCCAAGTGGAAGTAGGGGGAAACACCATATATTTT. This chain connects TRBV4-3 to TRBJ1-3, with D hard to call. The V end was cut by 1 base, the J end by 4 bases, with 11 bases between. Per the germline V gene, CDR1 is LGHNA and CDR2 is YSLEER. This CDR3 is built from 15 residues.

The chain is built from TRBV28 and TRBJ2-5; possible D gene TRBD1, 6 bases. The V gene lost 5 bases and the J gene lost 5 bases, with 15 bases spanning the gap. The germline CDR1 and CDR2 sequences are MDHEN and SYDVKM. The CDR3 consists of 14 residues. CDR3 sequence: CASSPMGHRETQYF. CDR3 DNA: TGTGCCAGCAGTCCAATGGGACATCGGGAGACCCAGTACTTC.

This clonotype has just a few counts. The V and J genes are TRBV7-2 and TRBJ2-5, with a weak D call TRBD2 (5 bases). Trimming shortened V by 7 bases and J by 7 bases, and 16 bases separated the two germline ends. Germline V gene data show CDR1 as SGHTA and CDR2 as FQGNSA. There are 13 residues in the CDR3. The CDR3 is CASTQRLSVTQYF. The CDR3 nucleotides are TGTGCCAGCACTCAGCGGCTCTCTGTGACCCAGTACTTC.

The gene calls are TRBV7-9 and TRBJ1-2; D is undetermined. V shed 6 bases and J shed 8 bases, with 7 bases lying between them. The germline gives CDR1 SEHNR, CDR2 FQNEAQ (reference sequence). This CDR3 spans 10 amino acids. CDR3 nucleotides: TGTGCCAGCAGTCGCGAGGGCTACACCTTC. Translated: CASSREGYTF.

A few counts support this clonotype. V usage is TRBV7-9 and J usage is TRBJ1-1, with D maybe TRBD1 (5 bases). Trimming removed 4 bases at V and 3 bases at J, with 9 bases between. Germline CDR1 SEHNR, CDR2 FQNEAQ (reference sequence). The CDR3 is 13 amino acids. CDR3 region: CASSWGGYTEAFF. CDR3 nucleotides: TGTGCCAGCAGCTGGGGGGGGTACACTGAAGCTTTCTTT.

This clonotype was counted many times. The chain uses TRBV29-1 and TRBJ1-2; weak D call: TRBD1 (5 bases). Trimming cost V 2 bases and J 8 bases, with 9 bases left between them. The CDR3 is 11 amino acids. CDR1 is SQVTM, CDR2 ANQGSEA, per germline. CDR3 bases: TGCAGCGTTGAACAGGGCGGGGGCTACACCTTC. Its protein product is CSVEQGGGYTF.

The chain is built from TRBV30 and TRBJ2-2; D is undetermined. V was shortened by 4 bases and J by 0 bases, with 15 bases between the two germline ends. Germline CDR1 GTSNPN, CDR2 SVGIG (reference sequence). This CDR3 contains 16 residues. In nucleotides, the CDR3 is TGTGCCTGGATCTCAAGAGGCGCCCCGAACACCGGGGAGCTGTTTTTT. This translates into CAWISRGAPNTGELFF. The complete variable domain, with remaining parts taken from reference TRBV30 and TRBJ2-2, reads SQTIHQWPATLVQPVGSPLSLECTVEGTSNPNLYWYRQAAGRGLQLLFYSVGIGQISSEVPQNLSASRPQDRQFILSSKKLLLSDSGFYLCAWISRGAPNTGELFFGEGSRLTVL.

In this sample, this clonotype turned up a few times. The V and J genes are TRBV15 and TRBJ2-3; a possible D gene is TRBD2 (5 bases). CDR3 length: 16 amino acids. The V end was cut by 2 bases, the J end by 4 bases, with 16 bases between. Germline CDR1 and CDR2: LNHNV and YYDKDF (reference sequence). Here the CDR3 DNA reads TGTGCCACCAGCAGACCGAGTGAGGGTACGGCAGATACGCAGTATTTT. Its translation is CATSRPSEGTADTQYF. The full variable domain, in which reference TRBV15 and TRBJ2-3 provide the parts outside the CDR3, is DAMVIQNPRYQVTQFGKPVTLSCSQTLNHNVMYWYQQKSSQAPKLLFHYYDKDFNNEADTPDNFQSRRPNTSFCFLDIRSPGLGDTAMYLCATSRPSEGTADTQYFGPGTRLTVL.

The J gene is TRBJ2-7, the V gene TRBV15; D is possibly TRBD1 or TRBD2 (5 bases each). This CDR3 region has 15 residues. Between the trimmed V and J ends, which lost 6 bases and 4 bases, there was a span of 19 bases. Per the germline V gene, CDR1 is LNHNV and CDR2 is YYDKDF (reference sequence). The CDR3 sequence is CATSQGPPLEYEQYF. Here the CDR3 DNA reads TGTGCCACCAGTCAGGGACCCCCTTTAGAATACGAGCAGTACTTC. Supplemented by reference TRBV15 and TRBJ2-7, the full variable domain reads DAMVIQNPRYQVTQFGKPVTLSCSQTLNHNVMYWYQQKSSQAPKLLFHYYDKDFNNEADTPDNFQSRRPNTSFCFLDIRSPGLGDTAMYLCATSQGPPLEYEQYFGPGTRLTVT.

V usage is TRBV5-6 and J usage is TRBJ2-1; the D gene is possibly TRBD2 (6 bases). V gave up 0 bases and J gave up 9 bases, with 13 bases separating them. Germline loops: CDR1 SGHDT, CDR2 YYEEEE. The CDR3 is 14 residues long. The CDR3 loop reads CASSLGLGDTEQFF. The CDR3 DNA reads TGTGCCAGCAGCTTGGGACTAGGGGATACTGAGCAGTTCTTC. Based on the CDR3 plus reference TRBV5-6 and TRBJ2-1, the full variable domain is DAGVTQSPTHLIKTRGQQVTLRCSPKSGHDTVSWYQQALGQGPQFIFQYYEEEERQRGNFPDRFSGHQFPNYSSELNVNALLLGDSALYLCASSLGLGDTEQFFGPGTRLTVL.

There are a few counts of this clonotype. The rearrangement uses TRBV6-4 and TRBJ1-6, with a possible D match to TRBD1 (5 bases). The germline gives CDR1 MRHNA, CDR2 SNTAGT. V shed 4 bases and J shed 7 bases, with 8 bases lying between them. CDR3 length: 13 amino acids. The CDR3 is CASSVGANSPLHF. CDR3 DNA: TGTGCCAGCAGTGTTGGGGCGAATTCACCCCTCCACTTT.

This clonotype showed up just a few times. This chain connects TRBV27 to TRBJ2-7; D unresolved. The CDR3 length is 14 residues. Germline values: CDR1 MNHEY, CDR2 SMNVEV (reference sequence). V was clipped by 1 base and J by 5 bases, with 12 bases between them. CDR3 nucleotides: TGTGCCAGCAGTTTATTTCCGGACCGGCACGAGCAGTACTTC. Translation: CASSLFPDRHEQYF.

The chain has TRBV11-2 and TRBJ2-1; D is perhaps TRBD2 (5 bases). Trimming took off 2 bases at V and 5 bases at J, with 10 bases between the two ends. Germline CDR1 reads SGHAT; CDR2 reads FQNNGV. This CDR3 has 14 amino acids. The CDR3 nucleotides read TGTGCCAGCAGCTTAAGAGACTATCACAATGAGCAGTTCTTC. It codes for CASSLRDYHNEQFF.

The genes are TRBV12-3 or TRBV12-4 and TRBJ2-7, with 7 bases lining up with TRBD1. With 5 bases clipped from V and 1 base from J, the junction kept 17 bases outside the gene matches. The CDR3 has 18 residues. The CDR3 reads CASSRTNPGQDKSYEQYF. The DNA of the CDR3 is TGTGCCAGCAGTCGCACAAACCCCGGACAGGACAAATCCTACGAGCAGTACTTC.

The chain uses TRBV6-2 or TRBV6-3 and TRBJ1-2; the D gene is possibly TRBD1 (5 bases). The CDR3 contains 11 residues. The germline V gene has CDR1 MNHEY and CDR2 SVGEGT. V lost 6 bases and J 4 bases, leaving 6 bases between the germline ends. This CDR3 reads CASSDSYGYTF. CDR3 coding DNA: TGTGCCAGCAGCGACAGCTATGGCTACACCTTC.

This clonotype was observed a few times. The chain uses TRBV29-1 and TRBJ2-1; a possible D gene is TRBD1 (6 bases). Per the germline V gene, CDR1 is SQVTM and CDR2 is ANQGSEA. CDR3 size: 15 residues. The germline V and J ends were trimmed by 1 base and 10 bases, with 20 bases remaining between them. CDR3 nucleotides: TGCAGCGTTGAAGGGAAGGGACAAGGTTTAGGCGAGCAGTTCTTC. Protein sequence: CSVEGKGQGLGEQFF.

The chain joins TRBV7-3 to TRBJ2-7; perhaps TRBD2 as D (7 bases). The V gene's germline CDR1 is SGHTA and CDR2 FQGTGA. Trimming took 2 bases from V and 5 from J, leaving 13 bases between them. CDR3 length: 14 amino acids. In nucleotides, the CDR3 is TGTGCCAGCAGCTTAGACGGGGGGCCTAACGAGCAGTACTTC. Translating it yields CASSLDGGPNEQYF.